Following are 30 T cell receptor beta chains from one sample sequenced in a study of blood T cell repertoires in COVID-19. Profiling relied on immunoSEQ multiplex PCR, and the TCRdb table lists in-frame clones only, not all of them. The sample holds tens of thousands of clones, around 81% seen once. The specimen was peripheral blood. The receptors were gathered from a man at least 80 years old with acute or convalescent COVID-19.

V usage is TRBV5-4 and J usage is TRBJ2-1; 12 bases are a match to TRBD1. CDR1 SGHNT and CDR2 YYREEE come from the germline V gene (reference sequence). CDR3 length: 16 residues. The junction had 8 bases not matched to a gene; V was cut back by 3 bases and J by 7 bases. The CDR3 here is CASSSGDRGHRNEQFF. The CDR3, as DNA: TGTGCCAGCAGCTCAGGGGACAGGGGGCATCGGAATGAGCAGTTCTTC.

The V and J genes are TRBV5-1 and TRBJ2-2; 8 bases map to TRBD2. Trimming took 1 base from V and 0 from J; bases not matched to a gene: 5. The germline CDR1 and CDR2 sequences are SGHRS and YFSETQ. This CDR3 has 17 residues. The CDR3 spells CASSLWGAGANTGELFF. The CDR3 nucleotides are TGCGCCAGCAGCTTGTGGGGAGCGGGGGCGAACACCGGGGAGCTGTTTTTT.

The chain joins TRBV5-1 to TRBJ1-3; no definite D call. In germline, CDR1 is SGHRS, CDR2 YFSETQ. The V and J ends lost 0 bases and 0 bases respectively, with 7 bases between them. This CDR3 has 15 residues. DNA of the CDR3: TGCGCCAGCAGCTTGGGGGAGATCTCTGGAAACACCATATATTTT. It translates to CASSLGEISGNTIYF.

This chain links TRBV5-1 with TRBJ2-3; 14 bases fit TRBD2. With 4 bases clipped from V and 4 bases from J, the junction kept 5 bases outside the gene matches. Germline assignment: CDR1 SGHRS and CDR2 YFSETQ. This CDR3 spans 16 amino acids. The CDR3 is CASSTGLAGDADTQYF. CDR3 nucleotides: TGCGCCAGCAGCACGGGACTAGCGGGAGACGCAGATACGCAGTATTTT.

This chain links TRBV19 with TRBJ1-5; TRBD1 agrees at 9 bases. The CDR3 has 15 residues. CDR1 and CDR2 from the germline V gene are LNHDA and SQIVND (reference sequence). Losses at the gene ends were 5 bases for V and 5 bases for J; bases not matched to a gene: 7. The chain's CDR3 is CASSPGTGTDQPQHF. The CDR3 DNA sequence: TGTGCCAGTAGTCCCGGGACAGGGACTGATCAGCCCCAGCATTTT.

This clone was seen only a few times. The J gene is TRBJ1-2, the V gene TRBV12-3 or TRBV12-4; D unresolved. CDR3 length: 13 amino acids. The ends were cut back, 6 bases at V and 0 bases at J, with 8 bases in the middle. The CDR3 sequence is CASSQSTNYGYTF. CDR3 bases: TGTGCCAGCAGCCAGTCCACTAACTATGGCTACACCTTC.

V usage is TRBV28 and J usage is TRBJ1-2; TRBD1 matches 8 bases. CDR1 and CDR2 (germline): MDHEN, SYDVKM. The V and J ends lost 6 bases and 8 bases, in that order; junction bases with no gene match: 11. The CDR3 spans 14 residues. CDR3 in DNA: TGTGCCAGCAGCCCCTGGGTCAGGGGGCAAGGCTACACCTTC. Its protein product is CASSPWVRGQGYTF.

The chain uses TRBV7-8 and TRBJ1-1, with a possible D match to TRBD1 (6 bases). This CDR3 is 14 amino acids long. Between the trimmed V and J ends, which lost 3 bases and 1 base, there was a span of 9 bases. The germline gives CDR1 SGHVS, CDR2 FQNEAQ. The CDR3 bases are TGTGCCAGCAGCTTTTTAGGGGGGAACACTGAAGCTTTCTTT. This gives the protein CASSFLGGNTEAFF. Combining the CDR3 with reference TRBV7-8 and TRBJ1-1 gives the whole variable domain GAGVSQSPRYKVAKRGQDVALRCDPISGHVSLFWYQQALGQGPEFLTYFQNEAQLDKSGLPSDRFFAERPEGSVSTLKIQRTQQEDSAVYLCASSFLGGNTEAFFGQGTRLTVV.

The rearrangement uses TRBV28 and TRBJ1-3; 7 bases line up with TRBD1. Germline trimming cut 5 bases from V and 1 base from J; bases unmatched to any gene: 5. This CDR3 has 15 residues. Germline V gene data show CDR1 as MDHEN and CDR2 as SYDVKM. CDR3 protein: CASSVGGGSGNTIYF. The CDR3 DNA is TGTGCCAGCAGTGTAGGGGGCGGGTCTGGAAACACCATATATTTT.

This clone occurred a few times. The chain combines TRBV7-9 with TRBJ1-1, with D perhaps TRBD1 (5 bases). Germline V gives CDR1 SEHNR, CDR2 FQNEAQ (reference sequence). V was cut by 0 bases and J by 4 bases, with 9 bases left in between. The CDR3 length is 14 residues. CDR3 coding DNA: TGTGCCAGCAGCTTAGCGCTCCAGGGCACTGAAGCTTTCTTT. It encodes CASSLALQGTEAFF.

The V gene is TRBV6-1, the J gene TRBJ2-7, with 14 positions matching TRBD2. V was clipped by 1 base and J by 0 bases; unmatched bases: 5. This CDR3 is 18 amino acids long. Germline V lookup: CDR1 MNHNS, CDR2 SASEGT. CDR3 region: CASSEGTSGRIGSYEQYF. CDR3 in DNA: TGTGCCAGCAGTGAAGGGACTAGCGGGAGGATAGGCTCCTACGAGCAGTACTTC.

This sequence joins TRBV29-1 and TRBJ1-1; 7 bases line up with TRBD1. CDR3 length: 13 residues. From germline, CDR1 is SQVTM and CDR2 ANQGSEA. V lost 7 bases, J lost 3 bases, and 8 bases stayed unmatched. CDR3 nucleotide sequence: TGCAGCGCGGACAGGAGTAGGTACACTGAAGCTTTCTTT. Residues: CSADRSRYTEAFF.

This clone was picked up a small number of times. The chain combines TRBV18 with TRBJ1-2; 9 bases are a match to TRBD1. CDR1 and CDR2 (germline): KGHSH, LQKENI. V was pared by 0 bases and J by 7 bases, with 3 bases of the junction left unmatched. The CDR3 is 14 residues long. CDR3 loop: CASSPPGQGSGYTF. The CDR3 region has the DNA TGTGCCAGCTCACCACCGGGACAGGGTTCTGGCTACACCTTC. Full variable domain (remainder filled in from reference TRBV18 and TRBJ1-2): NAGVMQNPRHLVRRRGQEARLRCSPMKGHSHVYWYRQLPEEGLKFMVYLQKENIIDESGMPKERFSAEFPKEGPSILRIQQVVRGDSAAYFCASSPPGQGSGYTFGSGTRLTVV.

V gene TRBV7-9 combines with J gene TRBJ2-2, with 9 bases aligning to TRBD1. The V segment lost 8 bases and the J segment 4 bases; nucleotides outside the gene matches: 8. Germline V lookup: CDR1 SEHNR, CDR2 FQNEAQ (reference sequence). CDR3 size: 15 residues. CDR3 protein: CASRPGQGATGELFF. The DNA for the CDR3 is TGTGCCAGCCGACCGGGACAGGGAGCCACCGGGGAGCTGTTTTTT.

The rearrangement joins TRBV6-5 to TRBJ1-2; weak D call: TRBD1 (5 bases). The CDR3 totals 13 residues. V lost 8 bases and J lost 0, with 10 bases in between. Germline V gene sequence: CDR1 MNHEY, CDR2 SVGAGI. The CDR3 DNA sequence: TGTGCCAGCGGGGCAGGGCCTAACTATGGCTACACCTTC. This encodes CASGAGPNYGYTF.

This rearrangement joins TRBV7-8 to TRBJ2-7; 10 bases line up with TRBD1. Germline lookup yields CDR1 SGHVS and CDR2 FQNEAQ. The CDR3 runs 15 residues. The junction had 7 bases not matched to a gene; V was cut back by 5 bases and J by 3 bases. The CDR3 nucleotides are TGTGCCAGCAGCCCGGACAGGGGGGAAGGCTACGAGCAGTACTTC. This gives the protein CASSPDRGEGYEQYF.

The rearrangement joins TRBV7-2 to TRBJ1-2; 8 nucleotides agree with TRBD1. Germline CDR1 reads SGHTA; CDR2 reads FQGNSA. This CDR3 is built from 13 residues. Losses at the gene ends were 3 bases for V and 6 bases for J; bases not matched to a gene: 3. DNA for the CDR3: TGTGCCAGCAGCTTGGACAGGGAACATGGCTACACCTTC. Translating it yields CASSLDREHGYTF.

The chain has TRBV19 and TRBJ1-2; 10 bases match TRBD1. Germline V CDR1 and CDR2: LNHDA, SQIVND (reference sequence). Trimming removed 5 bases from V and 2 bases from J; junction bases left unmatched: 8. The CDR3 contains 16 residues. CDR3 coding DNA: TGTGCCAGTAGTCCGTCGCTGGGACAGGGGAACTATGGCTACACCTTC. Residues: CASSPSLGQGNYGYTF.

The V call is TRBV18, the J call TRBJ1-2; D might be TRBD1 (5 bases). This CDR3 is built from 12 residues. Between the trimmed V and J ends, which lost 3 bases and 4 bases, there was a span of 6 bases. Germline assignment: CDR1 KGHSH and CDR2 LQKENI. The CDR3 spells CASSPDSYGYTF. The CDR3 DNA follows: TGTGCCAGCTCACCTGACAGCTATGGCTACACCTTC.

This clone has a handful of counts. The chain joins TRBV5-1 to TRBJ1-1; 7 bases line up with TRBD1. The length of the CDR3 is 13 residues. J gave up 6 bases and V 4 bases, and 6 bases lay outside the gene matches. Germline V gene lookup returns CDR1 SGHRS and CDR2 YFSETQ. DNA for the CDR3: TGCGCCAGCAGCGTCGGGACAGTGGCTGAAGCTTTCTTT. Its protein is CASSVGTVAEAFF. The full variable domain, its missing parts supplied by reference TRBV5-1 and TRBJ1-1, is KAGVTQTPRYLIKTRGQQVTLSCSPISGHRSVSWYQQTPGQGLQFLFEYFSETQRNKGNFPGRFSGRQFSNSRSEMNVSTLELGDSALYLCASSVGTVAEAFFGQGTRLTVV.

The CDR3 protein is CASTKTSGNTLSTDTQYF. In DNA form, the CDR3 reads TGTGCCAGTACCAAGACTAGCGGGAACACTCTTAGCACAGATACGCAGTATTTT. J is TRBJ2-3 and V is TRBV19; 11 nucleotides agree with TRBD2. Germline CDR1 LNHDA, CDR2 SQIVND (reference sequence). Losses at the gene ends were 7 bases for V and 0 bases for J; bases not matched to a gene: 12. The CDR3 sequence is 18 residues long.

This clone was picked up many times. The J gene is TRBJ2-1, the V gene TRBV5-1; 12 bases line up with TRBD2. Germline CDR1 SGHRS, CDR2 YFSETQ. The junction had 3 bases not matched to a gene; V was cut back by 2 bases and J by 6 bases. This CDR3 has 15 amino acids. CDR3 amino acids: CASSFGLAGSNEQFF. CDR3 nucleotides: TGCGCCAGCAGCTTCGGACTAGCGGGATCCAATGAGCAGTTCTTC.

V usage is TRBV28 and J usage is TRBJ2-5; TRBD1 agrees at 7 bases. V lost 10 bases and J lost 4; bases outside the gene matches: 12. From germline, CDR1 is MDHEN and CDR2 SYDVKM. The CDR3 is 14 residues long. The CDR3 region has the DNA TGTGCCATCTCCAGGGACAGCGTACGAGAGACCCAGTACTTC. Encoded protein: CAISRDSVRETQYF.

The V and J genes are TRBV2 and TRBJ1-4, with D unresolved. The germline V gene has CDR1 SNHLY and CDR2 FYNNEI. The CDR3 length is 15 residues. The V and J ends lost 3 bases and 5 bases respectively, with 13 bases between them. As DNA, the CDR3 is TGTGCCAGCAGTGAGGTTGGGAGTCCGAATGAAAAACTGTTTTTT. Translation gives CASSEVGSPNEKLFF.

The rearrangement links TRBV5-5 to TRBJ1-2; D gene ambiguous. This CDR3 contains 13 residues. Germline CDR1 is SGHKS and CDR2 is YYEKEE (reference sequence). V was trimmed by 5 bases and J by 2 bases, leaving 10 bases between them. CDR3 DNA sequence: TGTGCCAGCAGAATCAGCGCGAACTATGGCTACACCTTC. Its translation: CASRISANYGYTF. The full variable domain, with the rest looked up from reference TRBV5-5 and TRBJ1-2, is DAGVTQSPTHLIKTRGQQVTLRCSPISGHKSVSWYQQVLGQGPQFIFQYYEKEERGRGNFPDRFSARQFPNYSSELNVNALLLGDSALYLCASRISANYGYTFGSGTRLTVV.

The gene calls are TRBV29-1 and TRBJ1-2, with 8 bases fitting TRBD1. Germline-derived CDR1 and CDR2 are SQVTM and ANQGSEA. This CDR3 has 15 amino acids. V gave up 6 bases and J gave up 8 bases; unmatched junction bases: 17. The CDR3: CSVGDRGLGVMGYTF. CDR3 bases: TGCAGCGTGGGCGACAGGGGCTTAGGTGTTATGGGCTACACCTTC.

This chain joins TRBV18 and TRBJ2-5; the D is unclear. Germline lookup yields CDR1 KGHSH and CDR2 LQKENI. The CDR3 contains 14 residues. The V end lost 2 bases, the J end lost 1 base, and 8 bases lay between the germline ends. The CDR3 nucleotides read TGTGCCAGCTCACCAGGGCAGATCCAAGAGACCCAGTACTTC. Amino acid sequence: CASSPGQIQETQYF.

J is TRBJ2-1 and V is TRBV7-2; a weak D match, TRBD2 (5 bases). Germline-derived CDR1 and CDR2 are SGHTA and FQGNSA. With 5 bases removed from V and 4 bases from J, the gap between germline ends came to 12 bases. The CDR3 length is 14 residues. The CDR3 DNA reads TGTGCCAGCAGCATACTAGGGTTTTACAATGAGCAGTTCTTC. Translation gives CASSILGFYNEQFF.

The V gene is TRBV30, the J gene TRBJ1-4; TRBD1 is a possible D gene (6 bases). Trimming removed 0 bases from V and 3 bases from J, with 11 bases in between. The CDR3 is made up of 15 amino acids. Germline CDR1 is GTSNPN and CDR2 is SVGIG (reference sequence). CDR3 bases: TGTGCCTGGAGTGTGGGGGCGCAGCCTAATGAAAAACTGTTTTTT. As protein: CAWSVGAQPNEKLFF.

The V and J genes are TRBV27 and TRBJ2-6, with TRBD1 matching over 12 bases. The CDR3 runs to 19 residues. The V gene end was trimmed by 5 bases and the J gene end by 0 bases; junction bases not matched to a gene: 8. The V gene's germline CDR1 is MNHEY and CDR2 SMNVEV (reference sequence). CDR3 protein: CASSIGTGGANSGANVLTF. The CDR3 DNA follows: TGTGCCAGCAGTATCGGGACAGGGGGCGCCAACTCTGGGGCCAACGTCCTGACTTTC.